These 25 T cell receptor beta chains share one sample of origin, sequenced in a study of T cells after yellow fever vaccination (dated by TCRdb to between 2018 and 2021). The library was prepared using 5' RACE. Sequenced using an Illumina NovaSeq 6000. TCRdb ran its own pipeline on the public reads, namely fastp trimming at Q25 and MiXCR clone calling, and kept in-frame beta chains. Records with the same CDR3 protein are collapsed into one entry carrying the most frequent genes and DNA. This sample is represented by under 400,000 distinct CDR3 sequences; around 12% of them were singletons. 3.2% of the sample lies in the top ten. According to the study, the label for this sample's treatment or condition signals: live attenuated yellow fever vaccine strain. Material: CD4+ T cells sorted from PBMCs, obtained 15 days after the yellow fever booster vaccination. The receptors derive from a man between 18 and 35 years old who received the YFV17D yellow fever vaccine.

This clonotype was seen a few times. The J gene is TRBJ1-2, the V gene TRBV25-1, with TRBD1 matching over 11 bases. Per germline, CDR1 MGHDK and CDR2 SYGVNS. There are 16 residues in the CDR3. The ends lost 3 bases at V and 8 bases at J; junction bases unmatched: 11. CDR3 sequence (DNA): TGTGCCAGCAGTGAGACCGGGACAGGGGGTTTGAAAGGCTACACCTTC. Amino acids: CASSETGTGGLKGYTF.

The chain combines TRBV4-3 with TRBJ1-1; D gene ambiguous. The germline V gene has CDR1 LGHNA and CDR2 YSLEER. The length of the CDR3 is 14 residues. V was clipped by 3 bases and J by 6 bases, with 14 bases between them. The CDR3 loop is CASSQLHPSAEAFF. CDR3 nucleotide sequence: TGCGCCAGCAGCCAGCTACATCCCTCGGCTGAAGCTTTCTTT.

DNA for the CDR3: TGTGCCAGCAGCTTAGAGGACAGGGGGCTCGGCGGGGAGCTGTTTTTT. Its protein is CASSLEDRGLGGELFF. The genes are TRBV11-3 and TRBJ2-2; 11 nucleotides line up with TRBD1. The CDR3 totals 16 residues. Germline CDR1 is SGHNT and CDR2 is YENEEA. J lost 7 bases, V lost 0 bases, and 4 bases had no gene match.

The chain employs TRBV7-8 and TRBJ1-3; D remains unclear. V lost 4 bases and J lost 0, with 10 bases in between. The CDR3 spans 15 residues. Per germline, CDR1 SGHVS and CDR2 FQNEAQ. The CDR3 here is CASSSPSSSGNTIYF. CDR3 nucleotides: TGTGCCAGCAGCTCACCCTCAAGCTCTGGAAACACCATATATTTT.

This clonotype was recorded a few times. The V and J genes are TRBV18 and TRBJ1-2; TRBD1 might be the D (5 bases). CDR1 KGHSH and CDR2 LQKENI come from the germline V gene. CDR3 length equals 14 residues. V lost 1 base and J lost 5, with 11 bases in between. The CDR3 loop is CASSPLTEQYGYTF. CDR3 DNA: TGTGCCAGCTCACCACTGACAGAGCAATATGGCTACACCTTC.

This sequence joins TRBV12-3 or TRBV12-4 and TRBJ2-7; D is unclear. The ends were cut back, 3 bases at V and 6 bases at J, with 9 bases in the middle. This CDR3 is built from 12 residues. Written as DNA, the CDR3 is TGTGCCAGCAGTTTTACAAGGGTCGAGCAGTACGTC. Translated: CASSFTRVEQYV.

In its sample, this clonotype was seen many times. The chain uses TRBV6-1 and TRBJ2-7, with no clear D. This CDR3 has 13 amino acids. With 1 base removed from V and 3 bases from J, the gap between germline ends came to 7 bases. Germline V gene data show CDR1 as MNHNS and CDR2 as SASEGT. The CDR3 region has the DNA TGTGCCAGCAGTGAAGGAGACCTCTACGAGCAGTACTTC. It yields the protein CASSEGDLYEQYF.

This clonotype has a count of ten or more. DNA for the CDR3: TGCGCCAGCAGCCCTCAGGGCTTCACAGATACGCAGTATTTT. Its translation is CASSPQGFTDTQYF. The genes are TRBV5-1 and TRBJ2-3; tentative D call: TRBD1 (5 bases). V was trimmed by 4 bases and J by 2 bases, leaving 11 bases between them. CDR1 and CDR2 (germline): SGHRS, YFSETQ. This CDR3 region has 14 residues.

This chain connects TRBV3-1 to TRBJ2-5; D is possibly TRBD1 or TRBD2 (5 bases each). Per germline, CDR1 LGHDT and CDR2 YNNKEL (reference sequence). The CDR3 contains 18 residues. Trimming pared 0 bases from V and 7 bases from J, leaving 24 bases between. CDR3 in amino acids: CASSQEWVRTSGPGTQYF. The CDR3 DNA reads TGTGCCAGCAGCCAAGAATGGGTTAGGACATCGGGGCCCGGGACCCAGTACTTC.

The chain uses TRBV3-1 and TRBJ2-1; 7 nucleotides line up with TRBD1. CDR3 size: 14 residues. V lost 4 bases, J lost 5 bases, and 5 bases stayed unmatched. CDR1 and CDR2 (germline): LGHDT, YNNKEL (reference sequence). The CDR3 reads CASSRRTGNNEQFF. For the CDR3, the DNA is TGTGCCAGCAGCCGTCGGACAGGAAACAATGAGCAGTTCTTC.

The genes are TRBV28 and TRBJ1-2; 8 positions match TRBD1. With 3 bases clipped from V and 7 bases from J, the junction kept 7 bases outside the gene matches. The CDR3 has 14 amino acids. From germline, CDR1 is MDHEN and CDR2 SYDVKM. Here the CDR3 DNA reads TGTGCCAGCAGTTTTAGCAGGGGGCGAGGTGGCTACACCTTC. Translating it yields CASSFSRGRGGYTF.

The V and J genes are TRBV6-6 and TRBJ1-4, with a weak D call TRBD1 (5 bases). Per the germline V gene, CDR1 is MNHNY and CDR2 is SVGAGI (reference sequence). V shed 10 bases and J shed 6 bases, with 18 bases lying between them. The CDR3 runs 14 residues. The CDR3 sequence: CATKVIRDDEKLFF. CDR3 coding DNA: TGTGCCACCAAGGTCATCAGGGACGATGAAAAACTGTTTTTT.

This clonotype was picked up a small number of times. The chain couples TRBV2 to TRBJ2-3, with D perhaps assigned TRBD1 or TRBD2 (5 bases each). V lost 3 bases and J lost 3, with 13 bases in between. This CDR3 is built from 15 residues. CDR1 is SNHLY, CDR2 FYNNEI, per germline. CDR3 sequence: CASSDLGVRTDTQYF. The DNA for the CDR3 is TGTGCCAGCAGTGATTTGGGGGTTCGAACAGATACGCAGTATTTT.

The chain joins TRBV6-5 to TRBJ1-4; maybe TRBD1 (5 bases). The CDR3 is 16 amino acids. Germline CDR1 and CDR2: MNHEY and SVGAGI. V was pared by 4 bases and J by 0 bases, with 12 bases between. CDR3 protein: CASSWDGYTTNEKLFF. The DNA for the CDR3 is TGTGCCAGCAGTTGGGACGGATATACAACTAATGAAAAACTGTTTTTT.

This clonotype was counted only a few times. The rearrangement links TRBV30 to TRBJ2-3; no definite D call. Germline V gene lookup returns CDR1 GTSNPN and CDR2 SVGIG (reference sequence). The CDR3 contains 13 residues. V dropped 0 bases and J dropped 8 bases, with 12 bases sitting between them. The CDR3 here is CAWSVGQVGTQYF. For the CDR3, the DNA is TGTGCCTGGAGTGTTGGGCAAGTAGGTACGCAGTATTTT.

This clonotype has only a few counts. This sequence joins TRBV29-1 and TRBJ1-2; no clear D. Germline V lookup: CDR1 SQVTM, CDR2 ANQGSEA. Deletions cut 3 bases from V and 8 bases from J, with 4 bases between. This CDR3 is 9 amino acids long. The CDR3, as DNA: TGCAGCGTTGAGCCGGGCTACACCTTC. This codes for CSVEPGYTF.

This clonotype was seen many times. The CDR3 nucleotides read TGTGCCAGCAGCGTAGGGGGAAGCAATCAGCCCCAGCATTTT. It encodes CASSVGGSNQPQHF. This sequence joins TRBV9 and TRBJ1-5; unclear D gene. The CDR3 spans 14 residues. Trimming stripped 0 bases from V and 1 base from J, with 5 bases between. In germline, CDR1 is SGDLS, CDR2 YYNGEE. Using reference TRBV9 and TRBJ1-5 for the parts outside the CDR3, the full variable domain is DSGVTQTPKHLITATGQRVTLRCSPRSGDLSVYWYQQSLDQGLQFLIQYYNGEERAKGNILERFSAQQFPDLHSELNLSSLELGDSALYFCASSVGGSNQPQHFGDGTRLSIL.

The chain links TRBV5-6 to TRBJ1-2, with 8 bases matching TRBD1. The CDR3 contains 14 residues. Per germline, CDR1 SGHDT and CDR2 YYEEEE. V was pared by 5 bases and J by 6 bases, with 9 bases of the junction left unmatched. The CDR3 nucleotides read TGTGCCAGCAGTTGGGGACAGGCGGTAGATGGCTACACCTTC. Residues: CASSWGQAVDGYTF.

This clonotype was seen only a few times. The chain carries TRBV9 and TRBJ2-3; 8 bases map to TRBD1. Per the germline V gene, CDR1 is SGDLS and CDR2 is YYNGEE. The CDR3 extends over 20 amino acids. J lost 2 bases, V lost 0 bases, and 17 bases had no gene match. The CDR3 reads CASSVGPGRLSGQDTDTQYF. The CDR3 nucleotides read TGTGCCAGCAGCGTAGGTCCGGGGAGGCTCTCGGGACAGGACACAGATACGCAGTATTTT.

This clonotype was counted between two and nine times. This chain uses TRBV6-5 with TRBJ2-7; 9 bases map to TRBD2. Per germline, CDR1 MNHEY and CDR2 SVGAGI. CDR3 length equals 12 residues. Trimming at V came to 8 bases and at J to 3 bases, leaving 2 bases not matched to a gene. CDR3 in amino acids: CASGAGGYEQYV. The CDR3 DNA sequence: TGTGCCAGCGGAGCGGGGGGCTACGAGCAGTACGTC.

V usage is TRBV18 and J usage is TRBJ2-7, with 7 bases fitting TRBD2. The CDR3 sequence is 15 residues long. V trimming: 4 bases; J trimming: 3 bases; junction bases outside the gene matches: 9. CDR1 KGHSH and CDR2 LQKENI come from the germline V gene. The CDR3 region is CASSLQNSGVYEQYV. The CDR3 DNA reads TGTGCCAGCTCACTCCAGAACAGCGGGGTCTACGAGCAGTACGTC.

The J gene is TRBJ2-5, the V gene TRBV29-1, with D perhaps matching TRBD1 or TRBD2 (5 bases each). V was trimmed by 3 bases and J by 1 base, leaving 12 bases between them. The germline V gene encodes CDR1 SQVTM and CDR2 ANQGSEA. This CDR3 contains 14 residues. The CDR3 bases are TGCAGCGTTGACCTCGGGGCAGTCCAAGAGACCCAGTACTTC. It specifies CSVDLGAVQETQYF. Filled out from reference TRBV29-1 and TRBJ2-5, the complete variable domain reads SAVISQKPSRDICQRGTSLTIQCQVDSQVTMMFWYRQQPGQSLTLIATANQGSEATYESGFVIDKFPISRPNLTFSTLTVSNMSPEDSSIYLCSVDLGAVQETQYFGPGTRLLVL.

The J gene is TRBJ1-3, the V gene TRBV12-3 or TRBV12-4; D unresolved. Trimming took off 2 bases at V and 3 bases at J, with 14 bases between the two ends. The CDR3 runs 16 residues. The CDR3 protein is CASSLWGGLGGNTIYF. The CDR3 nucleotides are TGTGCCAGCAGTTTATGGGGAGGGTTAGGTGGAAACACCATATATTTT.

This clonotype has a count of ten or more. The V call is TRBV25-1, the J call TRBJ1-1, with TRBD1 matching 8 bases. Germline CDR1 and CDR2: MGHDK and SYGVNS. The V segment lost 4 bases and the J segment 5 bases; nucleotides outside the gene matches: 12. This CDR3 spans 16 amino acids. The CDR3 DNA reads TGTGCCAGCAGTGCGGACAGGGTGGGCGGTTTAACTGAAGCTTTCTTT. This codes for CASSADRVGGLTEAFF.

This rearrangement joins TRBV3-1 to TRBJ1-3, with D perhaps matching TRBD1 (5 bases). The germline V and J ends were trimmed by 6 bases and 0 bases, with 9 bases remaining between them. Germline V gene lookup returns CDR1 LGHDT and CDR2 YNNKEL (reference sequence). CDR3 size: 14 residues. CDR3 in DNA: TGTGCCAGCAGTCAGGGCCTCTCTGGAAACACCATATATTTT. Translation: CASSQGLSGNTIYF. The full variable domain, completed using reference TRBV3-1 and TRBJ1-3, is DTAVSQTPKYLVTQMGNDKSIKCEQNLGHDTMYWYKQDSKKFLKIMFSYNNKELIINETVPNRFSPKSPDKAHLNLHINSLELGDSAVYFCASSQGLSGNTIYFGEGSWLTVV.